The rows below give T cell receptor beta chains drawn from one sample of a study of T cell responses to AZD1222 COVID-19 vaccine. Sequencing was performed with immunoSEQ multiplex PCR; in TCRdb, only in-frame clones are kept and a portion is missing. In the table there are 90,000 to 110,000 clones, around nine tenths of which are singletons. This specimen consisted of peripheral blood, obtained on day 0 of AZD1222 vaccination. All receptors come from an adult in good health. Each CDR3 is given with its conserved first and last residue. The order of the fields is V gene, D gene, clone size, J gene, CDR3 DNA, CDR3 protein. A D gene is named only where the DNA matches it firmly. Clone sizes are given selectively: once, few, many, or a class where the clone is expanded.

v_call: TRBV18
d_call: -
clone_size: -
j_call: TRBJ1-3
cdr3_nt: TGTGCCAGCTCCCCACAGGGAGTAGTACCTGGAAACACCATATATTTT
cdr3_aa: CASSPQGVVPGNTIYF

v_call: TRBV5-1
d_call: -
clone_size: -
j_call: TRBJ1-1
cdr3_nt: TGCGCCAGCAGCTTGGCCGAAGGTTTATGGGCTTTCTTT
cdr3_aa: CASSLAEGLWAFF

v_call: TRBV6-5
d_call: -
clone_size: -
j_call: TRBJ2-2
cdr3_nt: TGTGCCAGCAGTTACTGGGGGGCGTTCGGGGAGCTGTTTTTT
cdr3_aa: CASSYWGAFGELFF

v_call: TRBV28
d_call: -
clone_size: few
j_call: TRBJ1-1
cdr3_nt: TGTGCCAGCAGCCCAAACCTGGGGGCCCTATACACTGAAGCTTTCTTT
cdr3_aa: CASSPNLGALYTEAFF

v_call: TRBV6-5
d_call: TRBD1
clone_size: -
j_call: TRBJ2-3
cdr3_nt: TGTGCCAGCAGTTACCTTGGACAGGGGGCACAATATACGCAGTATTTT
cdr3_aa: CASSYLGQGAQYTQYF

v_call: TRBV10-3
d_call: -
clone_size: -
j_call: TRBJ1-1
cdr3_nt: TGTGCCACCCTCAAACAGGATGAAGCTTTCTTT
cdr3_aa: CATLKQDEAFF

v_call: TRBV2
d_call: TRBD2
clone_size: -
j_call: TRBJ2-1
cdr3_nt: TGTGCCAGCAGTCGCACTAGCGGGAGGGCCGCGGAGCAGTTCTTC
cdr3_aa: CASSRTSGRAAEQFF

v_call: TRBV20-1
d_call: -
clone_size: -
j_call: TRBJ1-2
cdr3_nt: TGCAGTGCTAGTTCCGAGGCTGGCTACACCTTC
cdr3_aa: CSASSEAGYTF

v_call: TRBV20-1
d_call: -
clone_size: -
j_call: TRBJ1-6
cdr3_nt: TGCAGTGCTAGTGCAGGGTCGAGCTCCTATAATTCACCCCTCCACTTT
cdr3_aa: CSASAGSSSYNSPLHF

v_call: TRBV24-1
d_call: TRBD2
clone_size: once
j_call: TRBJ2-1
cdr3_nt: TGTGCCACCCCCGGACTAGCGGGAGATAGGTCCTTTTTTTACAATGAGCAGTTCTTC
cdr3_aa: CATPGLAGDRSFFYNEQFF

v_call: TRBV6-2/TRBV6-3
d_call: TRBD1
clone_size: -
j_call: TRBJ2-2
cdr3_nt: TGTGCCAGCAGCGGGGACAGGGGGCTCGGCGGCACCGGGGAGCTGTTTTTT
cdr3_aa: CASSGDRGLGGTGELFF

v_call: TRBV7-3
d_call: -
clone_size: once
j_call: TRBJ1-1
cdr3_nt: TGTGCCAGCAGCTTAATTCCCGTGGGCACTGAAGCTTTCTTT
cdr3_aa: CASSLIPVGTEAFF

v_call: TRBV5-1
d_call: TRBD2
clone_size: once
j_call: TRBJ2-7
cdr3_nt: TGCGCCAGCAGGGTCGGGGGGAGCTCCTACGAGCAGTACTTC
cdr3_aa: CASRVGGSSYEQYF

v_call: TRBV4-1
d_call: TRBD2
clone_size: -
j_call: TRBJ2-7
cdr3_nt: TGCGCCAGCAGCCAAGATCTGAAGCGGGGGCAGCCCTACGAGCAGTACTTC
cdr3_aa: CASSQDLKRGQPYEQYF

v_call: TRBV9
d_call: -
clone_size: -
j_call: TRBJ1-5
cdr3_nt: TGTGCCAGCAGCGCGAGCGATCTTAATCAGCCCCAGCATTTT
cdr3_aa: CASSASDLNQPQHF

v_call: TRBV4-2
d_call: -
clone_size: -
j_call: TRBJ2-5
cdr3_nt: TGTGCCAGCAGCCAAGAGCTGGGGCTAACCAAAGAGACCCAGTACTTC
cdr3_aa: CASSQELGLTKETQYF

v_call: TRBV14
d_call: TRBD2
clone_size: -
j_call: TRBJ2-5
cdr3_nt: TGTGCCAGCAGCCAAGGGGGGACTAGCGCCCAAGAGACCCAGTACTTC
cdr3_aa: CASSQGGTSAQETQYF

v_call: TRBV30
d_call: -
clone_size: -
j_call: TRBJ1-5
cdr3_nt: TGTGCCTGGAGTGTAGAGGTTAATCAGCCCCAGCATTTT
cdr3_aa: CAWSVEVNQPQHF

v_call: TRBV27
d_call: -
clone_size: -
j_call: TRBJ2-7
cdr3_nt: TGTGCCAGCCACCAGGAGGGGATTGCCTCCTACGAGCAGTACTTC
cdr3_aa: CASHQEGIASYEQYF

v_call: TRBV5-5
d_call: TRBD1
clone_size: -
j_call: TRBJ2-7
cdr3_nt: TGTGCCAGCAGCTTGGTGGGACAGGGGAACTACGAGCAGTACTTC
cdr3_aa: CASSLVGQGNYEQYF

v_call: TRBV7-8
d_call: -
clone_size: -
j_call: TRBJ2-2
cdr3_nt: TGTGCCAGCCGCTCAGGGACGCCCGCGAACACCGGGGAGCTGTTTTTT
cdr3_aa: CASRSGTPANTGELFF

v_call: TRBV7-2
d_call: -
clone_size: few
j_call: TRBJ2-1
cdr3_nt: TGTGCCAGCAGCTCCGCCAGGGGCTCCAATGAGCAGTTCTTC
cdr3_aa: CASSSARGSNEQFF

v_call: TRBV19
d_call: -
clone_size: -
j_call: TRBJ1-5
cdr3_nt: TGTGCCAGTAGTATATTTGGGCAGGGCGATCAGCCCCAGCATTTT
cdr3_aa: CASSIFGQGDQPQHF

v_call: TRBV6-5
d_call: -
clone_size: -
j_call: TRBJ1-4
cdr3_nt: TGTGCCAGCAGTTTTGAACAGGGACGGGGCTTTGAAAAACTGTTTTTT
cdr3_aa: CASSFEQGRGFEKLFF

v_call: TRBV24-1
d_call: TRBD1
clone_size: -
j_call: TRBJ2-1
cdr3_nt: TGTGCCACCAGTGATGAGGCGGGGACAGGTTACAATGAGCAGTTCTTC
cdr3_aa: CATSDEAGTGYNEQFF

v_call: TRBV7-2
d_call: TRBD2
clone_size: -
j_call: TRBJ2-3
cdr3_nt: TGTGCCAGCAGCGCTCTTAGCGGGGATGGGGTATGGGATACGCAGTATTTT
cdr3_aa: CASSALSGDGVWDTQYF

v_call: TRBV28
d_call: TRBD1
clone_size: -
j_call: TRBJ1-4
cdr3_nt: TGTGCCAGCAGTTTGCTCCAGGGGGCGACTGAAAAACTGTTTTTT
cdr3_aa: CASSLLQGATEKLFF

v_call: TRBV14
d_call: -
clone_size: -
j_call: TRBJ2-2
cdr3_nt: TGTGCCAGCAGCCAAGCCCGGGGAGTGGCCGGGGAGCTGTTTTTT
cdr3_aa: CASSQARGVAGELFF

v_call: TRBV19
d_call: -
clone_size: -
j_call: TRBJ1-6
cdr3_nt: TGTGCCAGTAGTATAAGTTCTGATTCACCCCTCCACTTT
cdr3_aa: CASSISSDSPLHF

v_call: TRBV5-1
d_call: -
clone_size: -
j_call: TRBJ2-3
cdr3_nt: TGCGCCAGCAGCTTGGATGCTAGCGGCACAGATACGCAGTATTTT
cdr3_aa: CASSLDASGTDTQYF

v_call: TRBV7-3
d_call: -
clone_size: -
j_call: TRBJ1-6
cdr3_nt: TGTGCCAGCAGCTCCGGAGCGAATTCACCCCTCCACTTT
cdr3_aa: CASSSGANSPLHF

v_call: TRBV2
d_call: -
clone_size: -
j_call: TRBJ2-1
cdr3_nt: TGTGCCAGCAGAGCAGACACTAGCTCCTACAATGAGCAGTTCTTC
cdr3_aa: CASRADTSSYNEQFF

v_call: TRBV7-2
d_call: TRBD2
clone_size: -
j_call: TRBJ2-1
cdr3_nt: TGTGCCAGCAGCTTGCAGGCGGGGGTATACAATGAGCAGTTCTTC
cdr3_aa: CASSLQAGVYNEQFF

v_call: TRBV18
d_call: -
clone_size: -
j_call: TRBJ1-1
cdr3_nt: TGTGCCAGCTCACCACTAGGATCCAGCTTCGGTGAAGCTTTCTTT
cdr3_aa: CASSPLGSSFGEAFF

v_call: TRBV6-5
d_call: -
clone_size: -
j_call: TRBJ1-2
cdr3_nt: TGTGCCAGCAGCCCCGGACTAGGGGGCTACACCTTC
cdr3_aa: CASSPGLGGYTF

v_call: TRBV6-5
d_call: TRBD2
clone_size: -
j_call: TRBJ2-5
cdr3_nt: TGTGCCAGCAGGGGACTAGCGGGGTTTGGAGAGACCCAGTACTTC
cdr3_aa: CASRGLAGFGETQYF

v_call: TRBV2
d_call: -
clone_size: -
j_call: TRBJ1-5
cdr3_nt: TGTGCCAGCAGTATTGACAGGAATCAGCCCCAGCATTTT
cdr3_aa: CASSIDRNQPQHF

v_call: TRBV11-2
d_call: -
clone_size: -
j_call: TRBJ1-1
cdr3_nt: TGTGCCAGCCAGGGCTTCAGGGCCGACACTGAAGCTTTCTTT
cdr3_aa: CASQGFRADTEAFF

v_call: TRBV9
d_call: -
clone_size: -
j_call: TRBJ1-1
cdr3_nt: TGTGCCAGCAGCGTAGCAGGGGCGGGGACTGAAGCTTTCTTT
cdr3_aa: CASSVAGAGTEAFF

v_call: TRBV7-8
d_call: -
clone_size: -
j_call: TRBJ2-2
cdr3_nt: TGTGCCAGCAGCTCCACTGTCGGGGCGTGGAACACCGGGGAGCTGTTTTTT
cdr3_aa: CASSSTVGAWNTGELFF

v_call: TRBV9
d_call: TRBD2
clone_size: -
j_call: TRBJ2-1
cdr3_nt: TGTGCCAGCAGCGTAGTGGGCCTAAGCGGGAGTAGTGATGAGCAGTTCTTC
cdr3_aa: CASSVVGLSGSSDEQFF

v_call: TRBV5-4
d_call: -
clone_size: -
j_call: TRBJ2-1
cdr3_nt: TGTGCCAGCAGCCAGATAGGGAACTACAATGAGCAGTTCTTC
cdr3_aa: CASSQIGNYNEQFF

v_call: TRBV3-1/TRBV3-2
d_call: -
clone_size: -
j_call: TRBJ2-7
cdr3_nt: TGTGCCAGCAGCCAAGAAGTGACCGGGGTGGGGGAGCAGTACTTC
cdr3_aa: CASSQEVTGVGEQYF

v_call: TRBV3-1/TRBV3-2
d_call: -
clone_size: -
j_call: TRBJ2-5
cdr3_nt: TGTGCCAGCAGCCGCCTGGGACAACCGGGGTCCCAGTACTTC
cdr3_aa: CASSRLGQPGSQYF

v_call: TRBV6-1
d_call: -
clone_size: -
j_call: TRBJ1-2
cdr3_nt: TGTGCCAGCAGTGAGACAGCTCGTAACTATGGCTACACCTTC
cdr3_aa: CASSETARNYGYTF

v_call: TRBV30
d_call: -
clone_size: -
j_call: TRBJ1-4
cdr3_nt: TGTGCCTGGAGTGTGAGTCGACAGGTGACTGAAAAACTGTTTTTT
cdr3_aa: CAWSVSRQVTEKLFF

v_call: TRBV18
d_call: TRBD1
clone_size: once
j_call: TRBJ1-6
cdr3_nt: TGTGCCAGCTCCGGGACAGGGTATAATTCACCCCTCCACTTT
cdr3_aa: CASSGTGYNSPLHF

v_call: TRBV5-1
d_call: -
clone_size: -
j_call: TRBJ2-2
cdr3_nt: TGCGCCAGCAGCTGGAGGGACGGCAACACCGGGGAGCTGTTTTTT
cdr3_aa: CASSWRDGNTGELFF

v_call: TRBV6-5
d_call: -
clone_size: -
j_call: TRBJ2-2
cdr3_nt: TGTGCCAGCAGTAGGCAGGGATACACCGGGGAGCTGTTTTTT
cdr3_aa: CASSRQGYTGELFF

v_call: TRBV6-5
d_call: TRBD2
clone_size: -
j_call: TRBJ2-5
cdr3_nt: TGTGCCAGCAGCCGATCCAGCGGGGGACAAGAGACCCAGTACTTC
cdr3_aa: CASSRSSGGQETQYF

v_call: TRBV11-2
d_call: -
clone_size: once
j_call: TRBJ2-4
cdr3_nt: TGTGCCAGCAGCTTGATGGGGGGCCAAAACATTCAGTACTTC
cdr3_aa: CASSLMGGQNIQYF

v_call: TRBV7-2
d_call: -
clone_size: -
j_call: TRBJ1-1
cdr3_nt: TGTGCCAGCAGCCTACAGGTCGGACGGAACACTGAAGCTTTCTTT
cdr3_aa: CASSLQVGRNTEAFF

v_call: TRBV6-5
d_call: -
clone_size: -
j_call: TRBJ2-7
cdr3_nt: TGTGCCAGCAGTTACTCGGATCAGGGGAGGGGCGAGCAGTACTTC
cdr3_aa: CASSYSDQGRGEQYF

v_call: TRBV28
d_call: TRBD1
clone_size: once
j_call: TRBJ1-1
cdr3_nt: TGTGCCAGCACGCAGGGGGGGCGGACTGAAGCTTTCTTT
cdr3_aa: CASTQGGRTEAFF